Described below is a single TCR beta chain sequence and its context. This clone appeared a single time. Its antigen remains undetermined. Per-nucleotide qualities are absent, and no much larger clonotype sits a single base away. The germline V gene (reference sequence) specifies SSHAT as CDR1 and FNYEAQ as CDR2. At the junction V is shortened by 5 bases and J by 14 bases, with 31 bases in between. Measured from the cysteine to the phenylalanine, the CDR3 is 18 residues long. Only the CDR3 portion is preserved as DNA: 54 bases, with reading frame beginning at the first base. Using the deep immunoSEQ assay, multiplex PCR amplified TCR CDR3 regions from genomic DNA. For each cell subset, the extracted genomic DNA was distributed evenly across all wells of several immunoSEQ 96-well plates, and each plate served as one replicate. For unsorted PBMC, approximately 300 ng of genomic DNA, equivalent to about 30,000 T cell genomes, went into each replicate PCR. Genomic DNA from unsorted PBMC was sequenced over ten immunoSEQ deep assay plates. Purified libraries were quantified with a Qubit 3.0 fluorometer, sized on a Bioanalyzer 2100, and re-quantified with the KAPA Library Quantification kit. Every immunoSEQ 96-well plate was sequenced on a separate single-read 150-cycle Illumina NextSeq 550 flow cell. The study's processing was this. Because the immunoSEQ output included only junctional sequences and no quality scores, the filtering could not be the same as the filtering used for full-length reads. To assign V/J genes and CDR3, sequences were annotated against IMGT germline references using PyIR, a Python wrapper for IgBLAST v1.9. Reads with weak V/J assignments (E-value above 1e-6), missing CDR3, stop codons, out-of-frame junctions, or ambiguous translated residues were removed. V3J clonotypes were defined as sequences sharing the same inferred V gene, J gene, and CDR3 amino acid sequence. Percentage overlap between repertoires was computed as shared unique clonotypes divided by the size of the smaller repertoire. Repertoire richness was assessed with RTK rarefaction, the Chao1 estimator, and Recon v2.1 estimates of unobserved clonotypes. TCRdb holds this immuneACCESS table with in-frame rearrangements only. Some clones are missing; in checked studies, unresolved V genes explain under half, and the rest has no known cause. That table is the source of V, J and clone size, and D and trimming were worked out from the DNA. Across this sample there are fewer than 700,000 clones, with roughly four fifths seen only once. The biggest ten clones account for 12% of the sample.

The donors were healthy, HIV-negative adults who had no recently reported acute infections or vaccinations. Only Caucasian adults living in Nashville, Tennessee, USA were represented among the donors. In the unsorted samples, 90 million to 100 million PBMCs were counted, and genomic DNA was extracted using the QIAamp DNA Blood Mini kit. Blood was collected by leukapheresis, and PBMCs were isolated by Ficoll-Histopaque density gradient centrifugation and then cryopreserved in liquid nitrogen vapor phase. These data originate in a study of shared clonotypes between healthy human individuals (dated by TCRdb to the early 2020s). Broadly, across the study: The cohort comprised two women and three men aged 18 to 49 years. Blood TCR repertoires of five healthy adults were deeply sequenced to estimate repertoire size and the extent of clonotype sharing between individuals. Libraries were prepared and TCR repertoires were sequenced by different laboratories using diverse techniques, in order to increase sequencing depth and limit assay-specific biases. Between about 0.9 and 10 billion PBMCs per donor were obtained by leukapheresis.

Broader findings and caveats from the paper: Sampling was restricted to blood, and TCR repertoires in tissue are likely to differ from TCR repertoires in blood. Pairwise subsampling indicated that sequencing depth was expected to affect the degree of clonotype sharing among donors. The small number of donors limited the genetic and exposure-history diversity represented.

The clonotype originates from a woman between 40 and 50 years old in good health. Some clones in this sample may be carry-over from other donors' samples. The chain joins TRBV7-7 to TRBJ2-6; the D gene lacks a confident call. Sequencing used PBMCs. In nucleotide form, the sequence is TGTGCCAGCAGCATCATTGGTAGTGCCACAAAGTCGGGCCAACTCCTGACTTTC. It specifies CASSIIGSATKSGQLLTF.